The rows below give T cell receptor beta chains drawn from one sample of a study of blood T cells in healthy people across ages. TCRdb recomputed calls from the 5' RACE reads with MiXCR, one row per CDR3 protein. There are about 800,000 distinct CDR3 sequences in the sample; roughly 25% occur only once, and under 4.5% lies in the top ten. These data were also reused for a study on T cells of mothers and their children.

The sequenced material came from blood. The receptors originated from a boy younger than 18 in good health. CDR3s leave out the opening cysteine and the closing phenylalanine or tryptophan. Where a row states a size, it is once, few, many or the class of an expanded clone; other rows omit it.

abundance	j_gene	v_gene	CDR3aa
NA	TRBJ2-5	TRBV20-1	SARDLRATSETQY
few	TRBJ1-6	TRBV6-1	ASSDDGGNSPLH
few	TRBJ1-2	TRBV29-1	SVEPSFYGYT
NA	TRBJ2-1	TRBV28	ASSYPQLNNEQF
NA	TRBJ2-5	TRBV6-2/TRBV6-3	ASSYRGLGQQETQY
few	TRBJ2-5	TRBV7-2	ASSLAALAGIQETQY
few	NA	TRBV2	ASRVVSYEQY
NA	TRBJ1-3	TRBV12-3/TRBV12-4	ASSLGQGSTIY
few	NA	TRBV20-1	SAYKESPPYEQY
few	TRBJ2-5	TRBV27	ASSQSGTGRETQY
NA	TRBJ2-1	TRBV19	ASRHGTSVYNEQF
NA	TRBJ1-5	TRBV15	ATSRARVGNQPQH
NA	TRBJ2-5	TRBV28	ASSSHRGLGETQY
NA	TRBJ2-4	TRBV5-6	ASSRDVAPAKNIQY
few	TRBJ2-1	TRBV7-8	ASSSLGVVREDNEQF
few	TRBJ1-1	TRBV28	ASTSGMGAF
few	TRBJ2-7	TRBV6-5	ASSKRQIGLVGYYEQY
NA	TRBJ2-5	TRBV7-2	ASSLRGLKETQY
NA	TRBJ2-1	TRBV28	ASQSEWSGSYNEQF
few	TRBJ2-1	TRBV25-1	ASSETTTSGSYNEQF
few	TRBJ1-4	TRBV20-1	SASNGAAGNEKLF
few	TRBJ1-4	TRBV5-1	ASSLAGGVRNEKLF
few	TRBJ2-7	TRBV7-9	ASSSPTQADEQY
NA	TRBJ2-1	TRBV12-3/TRBV12-4	ASKSGGENEQF
many	TRBJ2-4	TRBV28	ASSLGGSKNIQY
NA	TRBJ2-4	TRBV7-2	ASPIAKNIQY
few	TRBJ2-5	TRBV10-3	AISGTSGRETQY
NA	NA	TRBV14	ASSQTVLRNEQF
few	TRBJ2-7	TRBV3-1	ASSQGRGYSSYEQY
NA	TRBJ2-1	TRBV27	ASRDDAGEQF
NA	NA	TRBV20-1	SARSLAGDYEQY
NA	TRBJ2-2	TRBV12-3/TRBV12-4	ASSLGTGDTGELF
few	TRBJ1-2	TRBV7-6	ASSLLGTGVDGYT
NA	TRBJ2-3	TRBV20-1	SAIETSGGTDTQY
NA	TRBJ1-4	TRBV19	ASSFQSEKLF
NA	TRBJ2-1	TRBV18	ASSVRDNEQF
NA	TRBJ1-2	TRBV6-1	ASRLAGPTKNYGYT
few	TRBJ2-5	TRBV4-2	ASSQEQGLSRYEQY
NA	TRBJ2-1	TRBV20-1	SARLAPDTRSVEQF
NA	TRBJ2-5	TRBV29-1	SVFEARETQY
NA	TRBJ2-1	TRBV28	ASSFLQTYNEQF
NA	TRBJ1-2	TRBV20-1	SAPGAFSSGVPNYGYT
NA	TRBJ2-5	TRBV6-5	ASSYSQLLQETQY
few	TRBJ2-1	TRBV7-2	ASSSGLAGGLQF
NA	TRBJ2-7	TRBV10-3	AISHGTSDYEQY
NA	TRBJ1-2	TRBV12-3/TRBV12-4	ASSHLGDGYT
NA	TRBJ2-4	TRBV20-1	GALKPGTGFHIQY
NA	TRBJ2-1	TRBV2	AISGGAGTYNEQF
NA	TRBJ2-3	TRBV6-2/TRBV6-3	ASSYGPTGTDTQY